These 10 T cell receptor beta chains originate from one sample sequenced in a study of blood T cell repertoires in COVID-19. Assay: immunoSEQ multiplex PCR; the TCRdb copy retains only in-frame clones and omits some. The sample shows about 67,000 clones, 75% to 90% of them seen only once. The sample consisted of peripheral blood. Every receptor here comes from a man in his fifties with active COVID-19.

The chain couples TRBV4-3 to TRBJ2-1; 11 bases align to TRBD1. This CDR3 has 16 residues. Germline loops: CDR1 LGHNA, CDR2 YSLEER. V was pared by 4 bases and J by 2 bases, with 4 bases of the junction left unmatched. In DNA form, the CDR3 reads TGCGCCAGCAGCCTCCGGACAGGGGGCCCCTACAATGAGCAGTTCTTC. Protein sequence: CASSLRTGGPYNEQFF.

The rearrangement links TRBV7-2 to TRBJ2-2; D might be TRBD1 (5 bases). This CDR3 has 13 amino acids. Trimming left V 0 bases short and J 8 bases short, with 7 bases between. Germline V gives CDR1 SGHTA, CDR2 FQGNSA. CDR3 nucleotide sequence: TGTGCCAGCAGCTTAGCCAGGGTAGGGGAGCTGTTTTTT. This translates into CASSLARVGELFF.

This clone has a single count. The chain couples TRBV18 to TRBJ2-7; 7 bases align to TRBD2. The trim removed 3 bases at V and 7 bases at J, leaving 9 bases unmatched. Germline assignment: CDR1 KGHSH and CDR2 LQKENI. This CDR3 has 14 amino acids. The CDR3 nucleotides are TGTGCCAGCTCACCGAGTACTAGCGCTAGGGAGCAGTACTTC. Translating it yields CASSPSTSAREQYF. The full variable domain, with the rest looked up from reference TRBV18 and TRBJ2-7, is NAGVMQNPRHLVRRRGQEARLRCSPMKGHSHVYWYRQLPEEGLKFMVYLQKENIIDESGMPKERFSAEFPKEGPSILRIQQVVRGDSAAYFCASSPSTSAREQYFGPGTRLTVT.

The rearrangement joins TRBV11-2 to TRBJ2-3; the D gene is possibly TRBD1 (6 bases). V dropped 0 bases and J dropped 0 bases, with 10 bases sitting between them. Germline CDR1 and CDR2: SGHAT and FQNNGV. CDR3 length: 16 amino acids. In nucleotides, the CDR3 is TGTGCCAGCAGCTTAGACAGGGGATGGAGCACAGATACGCAGTATTTT. The encoded protein is CASSLDRGWSTDTQYF.

This clone was counted a single time. V is TRBV5-5 and J is TRBJ2-2; TRBD2 might be the D (5 bases). From germline, CDR1 is SGHKS and CDR2 YYEKEE (reference sequence). Trimming took 4 bases from V and 4 from J, leaving 23 bases between them. CDR3 size: 18 residues. CDR3 loop: CASSPVGMAGKSTGELFF. CDR3 in DNA: TGTGCCAGCAGCCCCGTCGGAATGGCCGGGAAAAGCACCGGGGAGCTGTTTTTT.

J is TRBJ2-7 and V is TRBV7-2, with 9 bases identical to TRBD1. The CDR3 runs to 15 residues. In germline, CDR1 is SGHTA, CDR2 FQGNSA. J was trimmed by 2 bases and V by 5 bases; bases with no gene match: 7. As DNA, the CDR3 is TGTGCCAGCAGCATTAGACAGGGGGAGACCTACGAGCAGTACTTC. This codes for CASSIRQGETYEQYF.

This chain uses TRBV5-1 with TRBJ2-2; TRBD1 matches 7 bases. The CDR3 totals 16 residues. V trimming: 3 bases; J trimming: 0 bases; junction bases outside the gene matches: 5. Germline-derived CDR1 and CDR2 are SGHRS and YFSETQ. Here the CDR3 reads CASSSSGTANTGELFF. The CDR3, as DNA: TGCGCCAGCAGCTCCTCCGGGACAGCGAACACCGGGGAGCTGTTTTTT. The full variable domain, with the rest looked up from reference TRBV5-1 and TRBJ2-2, is KAGVTQTPRYLIKTRGQQVTLSCSPISGHRSVSWYQQTPGQGLQFLFEYFSETQRNKGNFPGRFSGRQFSNSRSEMNVSTLELGDSALYLCASSSSGTANTGELFFGEGSRLTVL.

The count of this clone is one. The V and J genes are TRBV7-3 and TRBJ2-3; perhaps TRBD1 as D (5 bases). Germline loops: CDR1 SGHTA, CDR2 FQGTGA. V lost 2 bases and J lost 2, with 8 bases in between. There are 14 residues in the CDR3. CDR3 residues: CASSLQGSTDTQYF. The DNA for the CDR3 is TGTGCCAGCAGCTTACAGGGTTCCACAGATACGCAGTATTTT.

In the case of this clone: A read error may account for a junction end that differs from germline. V and J are TRBV7-7 and TRBJ2-2; D gene uncertain. Germline V gene lookup returns CDR1 SSHAT and CDR2 FNYEAQ (reference sequence). CDR3 length: 13 residues. The CDR3 region has the DNA TGTGCTAGCAGCTCTTCCTCCACCGGGGAGCTGTTTTTT. It encodes CASSSSSTGELFF.

This rearrangement joins TRBV7-6 to TRBJ1-2; no definite D call. Trimming cost V 5 bases and J 3 bases, with 7 bases left between them. This CDR3 has 12 amino acids. Germline lookup yields CDR1 SGHVS and CDR2 FNYEAQ. The CDR3 sequence: CASSDPDYGYTF. The CDR3 DNA follows: TGTGCCAGCAGCGATCCGGACTATGGCTACACCTTC.